This record looks at one TCR beta chain sequence and its context. As yet, its antigen is unknown. The data are from a study of CD8 T cells in ankylosing spondylitis. J gave up 2 bases and V 1 base, and 10 bases lay outside the gene matches. CDR3 length: 17 amino acids. The germline gives CDR1 MGHRA, CDR2 YSYEKL. The study, taken as a whole, reports: Previous work reported some of these motif variants in the synovial fluid and blood of reactive arthritis. There was a TCR beta motif, made of several highly homologous variants, that appeared characteristic of ankylosing spondylitis blood. Reportedly, significant enrichment of disease-linked clones occurred in matched ankylosing spondylitis synovial fluid. Disease-linked clones bore a CD8+ phenotype, appearing relatively rarely in peripheral blood.

In TCRdb, the 5' RACE reads were re-called with MiXCR into one record per CDR3 protein. The sample consists of under 850,000 distinct CDR3 sequences, around 20% of them appearing once. The sequence was collected from a male donor with ankylosing spondylitis. The chain links TRBV4-1 to TRBJ2-7; 8 bases agree with TRBD2. The sample consisted of blood, either unsorted or a sorted T cell fraction (not recorded which). The CDR3 sequence is CASSQALSGGRTYEQYF. CDR3 DNA sequence: TGCGCCAGCAGCCAAGCTCTGAGCGGGGGACGAACCTACGAGCAGTACTTC.